In its sample, the clone carrying this T cell receptor beta chain was seen once. Antigen: not known. The data were produced by immunoSEQ multiplex PCR, yet TCRdb's version contains in-frame clones alone and is incomplete. The data hold some 340,000 clones, with 70% to 90% observed a single time. The CDR3 is made up of 17 amino acids. Germline-derived CDR1 and CDR2 are LNHDA and SQIVND (reference sequence). V lost 6 bases, J lost 1 base, and 19 bases lay in between. The sample originates from a study of Ad26.COV2.S vaccination and SARS-CoV-2 variants. General study results and limits: After vaccination, substantial breadth of spike-specific CD8+ and CD4+ responses was reported.

The treatment here: roughly 19 received Ad26.COV2.S at low or high dose, single or two shots; about five received placebo; per-sample allocation not given. The study sampled participants on day 63 after the first vaccine or placebo injection. The chain recombines TRBV19 with TRBJ1-5; D possibly corresponds to TRBD1 (5 bases). The input for sequencing was peripheral blood, taken in a trial of Ad26.COV2.S vaccine versus placebo. This clonotype was sampled from a person aged 18 to 59 who received the Ad26.COV2.S COVID-19 vaccine or a placebo. CDR3 DNA sequence: TGTGCCAGTAGCGGGCGGAGACAGACCCGGAGCAATCAGCCCCAGCATTTT. Protein: CASSGRRQTRSNQPQHF.